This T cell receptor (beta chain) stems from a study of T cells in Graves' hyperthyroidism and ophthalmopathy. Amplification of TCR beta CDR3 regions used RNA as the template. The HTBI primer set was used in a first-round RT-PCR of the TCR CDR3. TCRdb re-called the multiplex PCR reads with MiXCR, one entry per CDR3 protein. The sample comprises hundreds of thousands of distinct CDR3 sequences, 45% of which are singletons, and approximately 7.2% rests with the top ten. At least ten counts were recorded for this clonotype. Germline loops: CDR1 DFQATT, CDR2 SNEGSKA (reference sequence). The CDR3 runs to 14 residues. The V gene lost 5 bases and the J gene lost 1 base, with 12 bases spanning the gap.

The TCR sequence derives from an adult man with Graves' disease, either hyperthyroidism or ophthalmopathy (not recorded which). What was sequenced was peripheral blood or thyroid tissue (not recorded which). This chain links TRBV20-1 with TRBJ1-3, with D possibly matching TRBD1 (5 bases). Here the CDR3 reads CSAVGTVSGNTIYF. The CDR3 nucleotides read TGCAGTGCTGTAGGGACGGTATCTGGAAACACCATATATTTT.